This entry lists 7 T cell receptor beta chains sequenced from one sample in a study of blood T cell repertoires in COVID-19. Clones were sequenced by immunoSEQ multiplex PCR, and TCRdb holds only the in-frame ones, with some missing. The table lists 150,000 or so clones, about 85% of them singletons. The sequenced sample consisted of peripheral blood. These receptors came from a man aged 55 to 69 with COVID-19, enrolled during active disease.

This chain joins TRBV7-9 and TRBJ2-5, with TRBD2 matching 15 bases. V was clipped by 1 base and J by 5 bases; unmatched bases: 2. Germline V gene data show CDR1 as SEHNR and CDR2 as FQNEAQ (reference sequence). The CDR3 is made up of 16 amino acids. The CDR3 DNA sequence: TGTGCCAGCAGCTTAGACGGACTAGCGGGGGGGGAGACCCAGTACTTC. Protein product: CASSLDGLAGGETQYF.

CDR3 residues: CASSWTPGLEAFF. CDR3 nucleotides: TGTGCCAGCAGTTGGACACCGGGACTTGAAGCTTTCTTT. The chain combines TRBV6-2 or TRBV6-3 with TRBJ1-1, with a weak D call TRBD1 (5 bases). The V gene lost 4 bases and the J gene lost 7 bases, with 13 bases spanning the gap. The CDR3 has 13 residues. CDR1 is MNHEY, CDR2 SVGEGT, per germline.

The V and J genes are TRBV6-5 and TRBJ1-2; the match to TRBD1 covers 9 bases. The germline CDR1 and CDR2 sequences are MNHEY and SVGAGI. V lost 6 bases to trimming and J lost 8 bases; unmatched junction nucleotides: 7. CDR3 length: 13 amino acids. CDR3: CASRGQGGVGYTF. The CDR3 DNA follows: TGTGCCAGCAGGGGACAGGGAGGGGTAGGCTACACCTTC.

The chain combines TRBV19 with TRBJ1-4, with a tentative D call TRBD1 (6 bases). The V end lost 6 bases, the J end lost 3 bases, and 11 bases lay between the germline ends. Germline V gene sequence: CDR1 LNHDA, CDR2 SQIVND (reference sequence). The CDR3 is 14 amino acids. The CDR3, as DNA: TGTGCCAGTAGAGGACAGCTCTCTAATGAAAAACTGTTTTTT. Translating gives CASRGQLSNEKLFF. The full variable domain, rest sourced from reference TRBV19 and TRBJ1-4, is DGGITQSPKYLFRKEGQNVTLSCEQNLNHDAMYWYRQDPGQGLRLIYYSQIVNDFQKGDIAEGYSVSREKKESFPLTVTSAQKNPTAFYLCASRGQLSNEKLFFGSGTQLSVL.

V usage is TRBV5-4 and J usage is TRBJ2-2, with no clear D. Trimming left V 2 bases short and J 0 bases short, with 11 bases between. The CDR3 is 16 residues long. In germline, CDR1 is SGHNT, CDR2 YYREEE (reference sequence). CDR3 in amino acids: CASSFERRSNTGELFF. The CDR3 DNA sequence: TGTGCCAGCAGCTTTGAAAGGCGGTCGAACACCGGGGAGCTGTTTTTT.

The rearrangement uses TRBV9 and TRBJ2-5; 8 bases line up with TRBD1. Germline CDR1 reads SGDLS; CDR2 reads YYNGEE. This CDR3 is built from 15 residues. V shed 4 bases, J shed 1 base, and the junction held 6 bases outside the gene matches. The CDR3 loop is CASSPGQVLQETQYF. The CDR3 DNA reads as TGTGCCAGCAGCCCGGGACAGGTTCTCCAAGAGACCCAGTACTTC. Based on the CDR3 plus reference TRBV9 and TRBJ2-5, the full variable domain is DSGVTQTPKHLITATGQRVTLRCSPRSGDLSVYWYQQSLDQGLQFLIQYYNGEERAKGNILERFSAQQFPDLHSELNLSSLELGDSALYFCASSPGQVLQETQYFGPGTRLLVL.

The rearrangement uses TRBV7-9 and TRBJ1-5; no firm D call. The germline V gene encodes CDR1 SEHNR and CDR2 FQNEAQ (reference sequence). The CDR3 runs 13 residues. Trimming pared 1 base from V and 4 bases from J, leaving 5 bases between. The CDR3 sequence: CASSLDGNQPQHF. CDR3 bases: TGTGCCAGCAGCTTAGACGGGAATCAGCCCCAGCATTTT.